This is a list of T cell receptor beta chains from one sample in a study of T cell responses to AZD1222 COVID-19 vaccine. Clones were sequenced by immunoSEQ multiplex PCR, and TCRdb holds only the in-frame ones, with some missing. The data show about 99,000 clones, roughly 86% seen once. Material: peripheral blood, obtained 28 days after the second dose of the MenACWY control vaccine. The receptors shown here come from an adult who received the MenACWY meningococcal vaccine as a control. Both conserved end residues are part of each CDR3. Fields, in order: J gene, clone size, D gene, V gene, CDR3 DNA, CDR3 protein. A D gene is named only where the DNA matches it firmly. The listing skips clone size in some rows; elsewhere it reads once, few, many or a size class.

j_call: TRBJ2-7
clone_size: NA
d_call: TRBD1
v_call: TRBV9
cdr3_nt: TGTGCCAGCAGCCCCTGGACAGGGGACGAGCAGTACTTC
cdr3_aa: CASSPWTGDEQYF

j_call: TRBJ2-6
clone_size: once
d_call: NA
v_call: TRBV3-1/TRBV3-2
cdr3_nt: TGTGCCAGCAGCCAAGGTGTTGGGGCCAACGTCCTGACTTTC
cdr3_aa: CASSQGVGANVLTF

j_call: TRBJ2-3
clone_size: NA
d_call: NA
v_call: TRBV15
cdr3_nt: TGTGCCACCAGCAGAGATCGCACAGGTACGCAGTATTTT
cdr3_aa: CATSRDRTGTQYF

j_call: TRBJ1-2
clone_size: NA
d_call: NA
v_call: TRBV7-2
cdr3_nt: TGTGCCAGCAGCTTTGGTAACTATGGCTACACCTTC
cdr3_aa: CASSFGNYGYTF

j_call: TRBJ1-1
clone_size: once
d_call: TRBD1
v_call: TRBV7-8
cdr3_nt: TGTGCCAGCAGCCAGGGGGGGAACACTGAAGCTTTCTTT
cdr3_aa: CASSQGGNTEAFF

j_call: TRBJ2-2
clone_size: few
d_call: TRBD1
v_call: TRBV24-1
cdr3_nt: TGTGCCACCAGTGACCGTCGGAGGACAGGGAGTTCCGGGGAGCTGTTTTTT
cdr3_aa: CATSDRRRTGSSGELFF

j_call: TRBJ2-1
clone_size: NA
d_call: NA
v_call: TRBV6-1
cdr3_nt: TGTGCCAGCAGTGTACGACAGGCGAGTTCATACCAACTCTCCTACAATGAGCAGTTCTTC
cdr3_aa: CASSVRQASSYQLSYNEQFF

j_call: TRBJ2-7
clone_size: NA
d_call: NA
v_call: TRBV7-6
cdr3_nt: TGTGCCAGCAGCTTAGATCCCTACTCGGACTACGAGCAGTACTTC
cdr3_aa: CASSLDPYSDYEQYF

j_call: TRBJ1-4
clone_size: NA
d_call: NA
v_call: TRBV5-1
cdr3_nt: TGCGCCAGCAGCCCGGGGGTGATTAATGAAAAACTGTTTTTT
cdr3_aa: CASSPGVINEKLFF

j_call: TRBJ1-1
clone_size: NA
d_call: TRBD1
v_call: TRBV5-4
cdr3_nt: TGTGCCAGCAGCCAGCGGGACAGGGCCACTGAAGCTTTCTTT
cdr3_aa: CASSQRDRATEAFF

j_call: TRBJ1-2
clone_size: once
d_call: NA
v_call: TRBV6-5
cdr3_nt: TGTGCCAGCAGTCAGAGATCGGGGAGGGGGTATGGCTACACCTTC
cdr3_aa: CASSQRSGRGYGYTF

j_call: TRBJ1-2
clone_size: NA
d_call: NA
v_call: TRBV6-5
cdr3_nt: TGTGCCAGCAGACAAACAGGGTCTAACTATGGCTACACCTTC
cdr3_aa: CASRQTGSNYGYTF

j_call: TRBJ2-5
clone_size: once
d_call: NA
v_call: TRBV18
cdr3_nt: TGTGCCAGCTCTGGGCGGTACCAAGAGACCCAGTACTTC
cdr3_aa: CASSGRYQETQYF

j_call: TRBJ1-2
clone_size: NA
d_call: NA
v_call: TRBV4-1
cdr3_nt: TGCGCCAGCAGCCAAGCCGGGCCCAGCCTCTATGGCTACACCTTC
cdr3_aa: CASSQAGPSLYGYTF

j_call: TRBJ1-1
clone_size: once
d_call: NA
v_call: TRBV6-1
cdr3_nt: TGTGCCAGCAGTGAAGCCGACGAAAGAGAAGCTTTCTTT
cdr3_aa: CASSEADEREAFF

j_call: TRBJ1-5
clone_size: NA
d_call: TRBD1
v_call: TRBV7-2
cdr3_nt: TGTGCCAGCAGCTTATACGGGACAGATAGCAATCAGCCCCAGCATTTT
cdr3_aa: CASSLYGTDSNQPQHF

j_call: TRBJ1-2
clone_size: NA
d_call: TRBD1
v_call: TRBV9
cdr3_nt: TGTGCCAGCAGCGTTTCCTCGACAGGGTACTATGGCTACACCTTC
cdr3_aa: CASSVSSTGYYGYTF

j_call: TRBJ1-5
clone_size: NA
d_call: NA
v_call: TRBV5-6
cdr3_nt: TGTGCCAGCAGCGCTGACAATGGCAATCAGCCCCAGCATTTT
cdr3_aa: CASSADNGNQPQHF

j_call: TRBJ2-3
clone_size: NA
d_call: NA
v_call: TRBV19
cdr3_nt: TGTGCCAGTAGTCTAAGACAGGGCACAGATACGCAGTATTTT
cdr3_aa: CASSLRQGTDTQYF

j_call: TRBJ2-1
clone_size: NA
d_call: TRBD2
v_call: TRBV5-1
cdr3_nt: TGCGCCAGCAGCCCGGATCCTAGCGGGAGCTACAATGAGCAGTTCTTC
cdr3_aa: CASSPDPSGSYNEQFF